The 30 T cell receptor beta chains below come from one sample, sequenced in a study of somatic mutations in cytotoxic T cells in rheumatoid arthritis. Data came from immunoSEQ multiplex PCR; TCRdb stores just in-frame clones and leaves some out. The sample comprises 18,000 or so clones, around 70% of which are singletons, and roughly 23% rests with the top ten. Source material: CD8+ T cells sorted from blood. These receptors came from a woman aged 55-75 years in good health.

This clone was observed a single time. The chain uses TRBV10-3 and TRBJ2-1; D is unclear. The germline V and J ends were trimmed by 0 bases and 8 bases, with 11 bases remaining between them. CDR1 and CDR2 (germline): ENHRY, SYGVKD. The CDR3 consists of 14 residues. This CDR3 reads CAISESKGRDEQFF. CDR3 in DNA: TGTGCCATCAGTGAGTCAAAGGGAAGGGATGAGCAGTTCTTC.

Only a few counts were recorded for this clone. The CDR3 DNA is TGTGCCAGCAGTTACTCCCCCAGAACAGAAGCTTTCTTT. Its translation is CASSYSPRTEAFF. The J gene is TRBJ1-1, the V gene TRBV6-5; D unresolved. V lost 0 bases and J 8 bases, leaving 10 bases between the germline ends. This CDR3 has 13 residues. Germline lookup yields CDR1 MNHEY and CDR2 SVGAGI.

The CDR3: CATSRSRDRVNEQFF. The CDR3 DNA reads TGTGCCACCAGCAGATCCCGGGACAGGGTCAATGAGCAGTTCTTC. The chain uses TRBV15 and TRBJ2-1; 9 bases line up with TRBD1. Trimming removed 2 bases from V and 6 bases from J; junction bases left unmatched: 5. The germline gives CDR1 LNHNV, CDR2 YYDKDF (reference sequence). CDR3 length equals 15 residues.

This clone was observed a few times. V gene TRBV2 combines with J gene TRBJ1-5; the D gene is possibly TRBD1 (5 bases). Germline loops: CDR1 SNHLY, CDR2 FYNNEI. Trimming stripped 1 base from V and 0 bases from J, with 10 bases between. The CDR3 length is 16 residues. The CDR3: CASSEGKGYSNQPQHF. Written as DNA, the CDR3 is TGTGCCAGCAGTGAAGGGAAGGGGTATAGCAATCAGCCCCAGCATTTT.

This chain uses TRBV5-1 with TRBJ2-1, with D possibly TRBD2 on 7 matching bases. In germline, CDR1 is SGHRS, CDR2 YFSETQ. Trimming shortened V by 3 bases and J by 9 bases, and 28 bases separated the two germline ends. The CDR3 extends over 18 amino acids. CDR3 protein: CASSSAAWGGTSPIEQFF. CDR3 DNA: TGCGCCAGCAGCTCCGCGGCGTGGGGGGGCACTAGCCCCATTGAGCAGTTCTTC.

The V and J genes are TRBV27 and TRBJ2-7; D ambiguous. The germline V gene has CDR1 MNHEY and CDR2 SMNVEV (reference sequence). The CDR3 consists of 12 residues. Deletions cut 8 bases from V and 2 bases from J, with 10 bases between. The CDR3 here is CASGAYAYEQYF. CDR3 bases: TGTGCCAGCGGAGCCTACGCCTACGAGCAGTACTTC.

V gene TRBV4-1 combines with J gene TRBJ2-3; D ambiguous. Germline V gene lookup returns CDR1 MGHRA and CDR2 YSYEKL. The CDR3 length is 19 residues. Trimming took off 1 base at V and 0 bases at J, with 20 bases between the two ends. The DNA for the CDR3 is TGCGCCAGCAGCCAAGTGGCTCTAGGGTCCGGGTCTAGCACAGATACGCAGTATTTT. Its translation is CASSQVALGSGSSTDTQYF.

The V call is TRBV27, the J call TRBJ2-1; 8 bases map to TRBD2. After removal of 7 bases from V and 10 bases from J, the junction contained 12 bases not matched to a gene. The CDR3 consists of 14 residues. Looked up from germline, CDR1 is MNHEY and CDR2 is SMNVEV (reference sequence). The CDR3 DNA is TGTGCCAGCATTCCGGGAGGGCCGTTACGCGAGCAGTTCTTC. Protein product: CASIPGGPLREQFF.

J is TRBJ2-7 and V is TRBV5-4; the match to TRBD1 covers 7 bases. This CDR3 comprises 14 residues. The V gene's germline CDR1 is SGHNT and CDR2 YYREEE (reference sequence). V was clipped by 2 bases and J by 4 bases; unmatched bases: 6. CDR3 DNA sequence: TGTGCCAGCAGCTTTACAGGGGATTGGTACGAGCAGTACTTC. Residues: CASSFTGDWYEQYF. Combining the CDR3 with reference TRBV5-4 and TRBJ2-7 gives the whole variable domain ETGVTQSPTHLIKTRGQQVTLRCSSQSGHNTVSWYQQALGQGPQFIFQYYREEENGRGNFPPRFSGLQFPNYSSELNVNALELDDSALYLCASSFTGDWYEQYFGPGTRLTVT.

The rearrangement links TRBV10-2 to TRBJ2-1, with D tentatively TRBD1 or TRBD2 (6 bases each). In germline, CDR1 is WSHSY, CDR2 SAAADI. Trimming stripped 7 bases from V and 1 base from J, with 17 bases between. The CDR3 has 16 amino acids. The CDR3 DNA sequence: TGCGCCAGCACGGCGGAGAAAGGGGGGTCCTACAATGAGCAGTTCTTC. Amino acids: CASTAEKGGSYNEQFF.

The chain is built from TRBV11-2 and TRBJ1-4, with 8 bases fitting TRBD1. The CDR3 loop spans 15 amino acids. V was pared by 5 bases and J by 10 bases, with 12 bases of the junction left unmatched. CDR1 and CDR2 (germline): SGHAT, FQNNGV. The CDR3 DNA reads as TGTGCCAGCAGCCTCCTCCCGGACAGGGAATCAAAACTGTTTTTT. The encoded protein is CASSLLPDRESKLFF.

V and J are TRBV7-9 and TRBJ1-5; TRBD1 matches 9 bases. J gave up 3 bases and V 1 base, and 4 bases lay outside the gene matches. From germline, CDR1 is SEHNR and CDR2 FQNEAQ (reference sequence). This CDR3 has 16 amino acids. The CDR3 DNA is TGTGCCAGCAGCTTAGTGGGACAGGGCCCCAATCAGCCCCAGCATTTT. Its protein is CASSLVGQGPNQPQHF.

The chain recombines TRBV11-3 with TRBJ2-2; D gene uncertain. V lost 5 bases to trimming and J lost 6 bases, with 13 bases between them. This CDR3 comprises 14 residues. CDR1 and CDR2 from the germline V gene are SGHNT and YENEEA. DNA for the CDR3: TGTGCCAGCAGCCCCCCTGAGGCGCCCGGGGAGCTGTTTTTT. As protein: CASSPPEAPGELFF.

This chain joins TRBV27 and TRBJ2-7; 9 bases line up with TRBD1. The germline V gene encodes CDR1 MNHEY and CDR2 SMNVEV (reference sequence). This CDR3 spans 13 amino acids. V dropped 5 bases and J dropped 4; count of bases not matched to a gene: 3. CDR3 residues: CASSPGTGYEQYF. CDR3 in DNA: TGTGCCAGCAGTCCAGGGACAGGGTACGAGCAGTACTTC.

The chain uses TRBV30 and TRBJ1-2; 8 nucleotides agree with TRBD1. The germline gives CDR1 GTSNPN, CDR2 SVGIG (reference sequence). V shed 6 bases, J shed 7 bases, and the junction held 4 bases outside the gene matches. This CDR3 region has 11 residues. The CDR3 here is CACIDRGGYTF. The CDR3 nucleotides read TGTGCCTGCATCGACAGGGGTGGCTACACCTTC. Together with reference TRBV30 and TRBJ1-2, the CDR3 gives the full variable domain: SQTIHQWPATLVQPVGSPLSLECTVEGTSNPNLYWYRQAAGRGLQLLFYSVGIGQISSEVPQNLSASRPQDRQFILSSKKLLLSDSGFYLCACIDRGGYTFGSGTRLTVV.

V usage is TRBV6-5 and J usage is TRBJ1-1; 9 bases fit TRBD1. Trimming cost V 0 bases and J 8 bases; bases outside gene matches: 7. The CDR3 runs to 15 residues. Germline CDR1 and CDR2: MNHEY and SVGAGI. CDR3 loop: CASSYSRDRGNEAFF. CDR3 sequence (DNA): TGTGCCAGCAGTTACTCGAGAGACAGGGGGAACGAAGCTTTCTTT.

V usage is TRBV7-9 and J usage is TRBJ2-7; 7 bases match TRBD2. In germline, CDR1 is SEHNR, CDR2 FQNEAQ (reference sequence). The CDR3 has 12 amino acids. With V trimmed by 4 bases and J by 7 bases, 4 bases remained unmatched. The CDR3 bases are TGTGCCAGCAGCTATTGGGGAGGGGAGCAGTACTTC. This sequence encodes CASSYWGGEQYF.

This clone came up a few times. The rearrangement links TRBV4-1 to TRBJ1-2; no clear D gene. CDR1 and CDR2 (germline): MGHRA, YSYEKL. The CDR3 consists of 14 residues. Trimming removed 9 bases at V and 1 base at J, with 15 bases between. CDR3 sequence reads: CASGTDGNNYGYTF. CDR3 DNA: TGCGCCAGTGGAACGGACGGCAATAACTATGGCTACACCTTC.

The V and J genes are TRBV27 and TRBJ2-2; possible D gene TRBD1, 5 bases. CDR1 MNHEY and CDR2 SMNVEV come from the germline V gene (reference sequence). The CDR3 totals 14 residues. V was trimmed by 7 bases and J by 2 bases, leaving 11 bases between them. CDR3 DNA: TGTGCCAGCAACCCGGACACTAACACCGGGGAGCTGTTTTTT. Amino acids: CASNPDTNTGELFF.

The chain joins TRBV19 to TRBJ2-7; a possible D gene is TRBD2 (5 bases). V was trimmed by 0 bases and J by 1 base, leaving 7 bases between them. Germline V gives CDR1 LNHDA, CDR2 SQIVND (reference sequence). CDR3 length equals 14 residues. In DNA, the CDR3 is TGTGCCAGTAGTATAGAAGAGGGATCCTACGAGCAGTACTTC. Amino acid sequence: CASSIEEGSYEQYF.

This clone was recorded a few times. CDR3 in amino acids: CASSDSGGAVNEQFF. For the CDR3, the DNA is TGTGCCAGCAGTGACTCTGGGGGGGCGGTCAATGAGCAGTTCTTC. This chain connects TRBV6-4 to TRBJ2-1, with D perhaps matching TRBD2 (7 bases). CDR1 is MRHNA, CDR2 SNTAGT, per germline. V lost 0 bases to trimming and J lost 6 bases, with 12 bases between them. The length of the CDR3 is 15 residues.

This sequence joins TRBV5-1 and TRBJ2-7, with 7 bases matching TRBD1. V lost 5 bases to trimming and J lost 3 bases; unmatched junction nucleotides: 11. The CDR3 spans 15 residues. The germline V gene encodes CDR1 SGHRS and CDR2 YFSETQ. The CDR3 DNA reads as TGCGCCAGCAGGGTCGGGACAGCACACGACTACGAGCAGTACTTC. It codes for CASRVGTAHDYEQYF.

V is TRBV7-9 and J is TRBJ1-1; a possible D gene is TRBD1 (6 bases). This CDR3 is built from 16 residues. V was trimmed by 7 bases and J by 1 base, leaving 19 bases between them. Per germline, CDR1 SEHNR and CDR2 FQNEAQ (reference sequence). The CDR3 DNA is TGTGCCAGCATCACCCCGAAGAGGGGGGCGAACACTGAAGCTTTCTTT. Translating it yields CASITPKRGANTEAFF.

The genes are TRBV4-1 and TRBJ1-4, with D perhaps matching TRBD1 (6 bases). Trimming took 4 bases from V and 5 from J, leaving 14 bases between them. The CDR3 consists of 15 residues. Per the germline V gene, CDR1 is MGHRA and CDR2 is YSYEKL. CDR3 sequence: CASSLDRRGNEKLFF. CDR3 nucleotide sequence: TGCGCCAGCAGCCTCGACAGGAGGGGGAATGAAAAACTGTTTTTT.

The chain couples TRBV5-6 to TRBJ2-3; D not certain. Germline loops: CDR1 SGHDT, CDR2 YYEEEE. V gave up 4 bases and J gave up 2 bases, with 8 bases separating them. The CDR3 consists of 13 residues. CDR3 region: CASSPGSTDTQYF. Written as DNA, the CDR3 is TGTGCCAGCAGCCCCGGATCCACAGATACGCAGTATTTT.

This clone came up a few times. The chain combines TRBV7-9 with TRBJ2-7, with 7 nucleotides matching TRBD1. Unmatched junction bases numbered 7, after V lost 7 bases and J lost 7 bases. Germline CDR1 reads SEHNR; CDR2 reads FQNEAQ (reference sequence). The CDR3 length is 12 residues. The CDR3 DNA reads TGTGCCAGCATAGTCCCGACAGGGGAGCAGTACTTC. This encodes CASIVPTGEQYF.

This clone was detected a few times. The rearrangement links TRBV5-1 to TRBJ1-1; D possibly corresponds to TRBD1 (5 bases). V was trimmed by 2 bases and J by 11 bases, leaving 10 bases between them. CDR1 and CDR2 (germline): SGHRS, YFSETQ. The CDR3 length is 11 residues. DNA of the CDR3: TGCGCCAGCAGCTTAACGGGGGTGGCTTTCTTT. Protein sequence: CASSLTGVAFF.

The chain links TRBV2 to TRBJ2-3, with TRBD1 as a possible D gene (5 bases). V lost 3 bases to trimming and J lost 4 bases, with 11 bases between them. Germline assignment: CDR1 SNHLY and CDR2 FYNNEI. The CDR3 consists of 14 residues. Here the CDR3 reads CASSDPGIADTQYF. In DNA, the CDR3 is TGTGCCAGCAGTGACCCAGGGATAGCAGATACGCAGTATTTT.

The chain uses TRBV9 and TRBJ1-2, with D possibly TRBD1 on 6 matching bases. The CDR3 totals 16 residues. V shed 0 bases and J shed 3 bases, with 15 bases lying between them. CDR1 SGDLS and CDR2 YYNGEE come from the germline V gene. The CDR3 DNA sequence: TGTGCCAGCAGCGTAGAGCCAGCGTCAGGGGACTATGGCTACACCTTC. Protein sequence: CASSVEPASGDYGYTF.

The CDR3 DNA follows: TGTGCTAGTGCCTGGGGAGGGGACGAGCAGTTCTTC. Protein sequence: CASAWGGDEQFF. V usage is TRBV12-5 and J usage is TRBJ2-1, with TRBD2 identical over 7 bases. The V gene end was trimmed by 7 bases and the J gene end by 10 bases; junction bases not matched to a gene: 7. This CDR3 region has 12 residues. Per germline, CDR1 LGHNT and CDR2 FRNRAP.